One sample yielded the 21 T cell receptor beta chains listed below, sequenced in a study of regulatory T cells in long-lasting Graves disease. According to the study, TCR beta libraries were built with iRepertoire HTBI primers and CDR3-region Arm-PCR. Via MiXCR, TCRdb re-called the multiplex PCR reads, giving one row per CDR3 protein. The sample holds more than 450,000 distinct CDR3 sequences, more than 10% seen once. Time point reported: newly diagnosed GD, antithyroid drugs for less than 3 months. The TCR library was prepared using RNA isolated from PBMCs. This sample also appeared in a second study, on T cells in Graves' hyperthyroidism and ophthalmopathy.

The sequencing here drew on peripheral blood mononuclear cells (PBMCs), taken at new diagnosis, from a patient treated with antithyroid drugs. These receptors came from a woman aged 30 to 39 with Graves disease.

This clonotype was seen ten or more times. Written as DNA, the CDR3 is TGTGCCAGCTCACCCTCATGGCGGGACAGGATTAACTATGGCTACACCTTC. This codes for CASSPSWRDRINYGYTF. This chain joins TRBV18 and TRBJ1-2; 8 bases fit TRBD1. The ends lost 3 bases at V and 1 base at J; junction bases unmatched: 10. Germline V gene data show CDR1 as KGHSH and CDR2 as LQKENI. There are 17 residues in the CDR3.

This clonotype was counted at least ten times. This chain links TRBV24-1 with TRBJ2-2; D uncertain. Deletions cut 5 bases from V and 0 bases from J, with 18 bases between. This CDR3 is built from 18 residues. Germline CDR1 reads KGHDR; CDR2 reads SFDVKD. The CDR3 sequence is CATSGNEFPFANTGELFF. For the CDR3, the DNA is TGTGCCACCAGTGGGAACGAGTTCCCGTTTGCGAACACCGGGGAGCTGTTTTTT.

This clonotype was recorded at least ten times. The chain has TRBV20-1 and TRBJ1-4; no definite D call. V lost 3 bases, J lost 3 bases, and 11 bases lay in between. In germline, CDR1 is DFQATT, CDR2 SNEGSKA (reference sequence). The CDR3 is made up of 14 amino acids. The CDR3 DNA reads as TGCAGTGCTAGCGACCTGCGCCCTAATGAAAAACTGTTTTTT. This sequence encodes CSASDLRPNEKLFF.

This clonotype was found many times. The chain links TRBV24-1 to TRBJ2-2; perhaps TRBD1 as D (5 bases). The CDR3 spans 14 residues. The germline V and J ends were trimmed by 10 bases and 0 bases, with 11 bases remaining between them. CDR1 and CDR2 from the germline V gene are KGHDR and SFDVKD. The CDR3 is CATKAGTNTGELFF. The DNA for the CDR3 is TGTGCCACAAAGGCAGGGACGAACACCGGGGAGCTGTTTTTT.

This clonotype has at least ten counts. The V gene is TRBV12-3 or TRBV12-4, the J gene TRBJ2-7, with TRBD1 matching 8 bases. The ends lost 5 bases at V and 7 bases at J; junction bases unmatched: 13. The CDR3 covers 15 residues. CDR3 sequence reads: CASSDTGTGGKEQYF. The DNA for the CDR3 is TGTGCCAGCAGTGACACCGGGACAGGTGGAAAGGAGCAGTACTTC.

This clonotype was counted at least ten times. The chain is built from TRBV27 and TRBJ2-3; the D gene is possibly TRBD2 (6 bases). This CDR3 contains 15 residues. Per germline, CDR1 MNHEY and CDR2 SMNVEV (reference sequence). Trimming took off 2 bases at V and 2 bases at J, with 11 bases between the two ends. CDR3 in amino acids: CASSLIADHTDTQYF. CDR3 sequence (DNA): TGTGCCAGCAGTTTAATAGCGGATCACACAGATACGCAGTATTTT.

At least ten counts were recorded for this clonotype. V is TRBV6-1 and J is TRBJ2-5; D is ambiguous. The CDR3 runs to 14 residues. Germline V gene sequence: CDR1 MNHNS, CDR2 SASEGT. V was clipped by 3 bases and J by 2 bases, with 10 bases between them. In nucleotides, the CDR3 is TGTGCCAGCAGTGACTCCCTTATACAAGAGACCCAGTACTTC. This codes for CASSDSLIQETQYF.

This clonotype was detected a few times. The V and J genes are TRBV6-2 or TRBV6-3 and TRBJ1-1, with a tentative D call TRBD1 (5 bases). The germline gives CDR1 MNHEY, CDR2 SVGEGT. V dropped 4 bases and J dropped 6 bases, with 18 bases sitting between them. The CDR3 consists of 15 residues. The CDR3 protein is CASSFPGTGRAEAFF. The CDR3, as DNA: TGTGCCAGCAGTTTCCCCGGGACCGGGAGGGCTGAAGCTTTCTTT.

Many counts were recorded for this clonotype. V is TRBV6-2 or TRBV6-3 and J is TRBJ2-1; 7 bases agree with TRBD2. With V trimmed by 6 bases and J by 4 bases, 12 bases remained unmatched. The CDR3 has 16 residues. Germline V gene sequence: CDR1 MNHEY, CDR2 SVGEGT. The CDR3 bases are TGTGCCAGCAGCACAACTTTAGGACTAGTTTACAATGAGCAGTTCTTC. This codes for CASSTTLGLVYNEQFF.

This clonotype has ten or more counts. The chain couples TRBV5-1 to TRBJ2-5; D gene ambiguous. V was cut by 1 base and J by 0 bases, with 4 bases left in between. The V gene's germline CDR1 is SGHRS and CDR2 YFSETQ. The CDR3 loop spans 13 amino acids. The CDR3 here is CASSLPYQETQYF. CDR3 DNA: TGCGCCAGCAGCTTGCCCTACCAAGAGACCCAGTACTTC.

This clonotype was detected many times. The chain joins TRBV30 to TRBJ2-7; TRBD2 agrees at 10 bases. In germline, CDR1 is GTSNPN, CDR2 SVGIG (reference sequence). V was clipped by 1 base and J by 4 bases; unmatched bases: 1. The CDR3 spans 13 residues. CDR3 DNA: TGTGCCTGGAGTGGGACTAGCGGATACGAGCAGTACTTC. Protein: CAWSGTSGYEQYF.

The sample holds many counts of this clonotype. The chain combines TRBV6-9 with TRBJ1-2; the D is unclear. The CDR3 is 14 residues long. Germline V lookup: CDR1 MNHGY, CDR2 SVAAGI. Trimming pared 3 bases from V and 4 bases from J, leaving 12 bases between. The CDR3 DNA reads as TGTGCCAGCAGTTACTCTTTCTCGGGCTATGGCTACACCTTC. Translation gives CASSYSFSGYGYTF.

With regard to this clonotype: This could be a read error, since a much larger clone is one nucleotide away. V gene TRBV20-1 combines with J gene TRBJ1-2, with a possible D match to TRBD1 (5 bases). Trimming cost V 3 bases and J 8 bases, with 10 bases left between them. Germline CDR1 reads DFQATT; CDR2 reads SNEGSKA (reference sequence). The CDR3 runs to 11 residues. CDR3 amino acids: CSARARDGYTF. CDR3 coding DNA: TGCAGTGCTAGGGCCAGGGACGGCTACACCTTC.

This clonotype was counted at least ten times. The gene calls are TRBV6-2 or TRBV6-3 and TRBJ1-1; no definite D call. This CDR3 region has 13 residues. The germline V and J ends were trimmed by 5 bases and 5 bases, with 12 bases remaining between them. The V gene's germline CDR1 is MNHEY and CDR2 SVGEGT. The CDR3 region has the DNA TGTGCCAGCAGTGCCGGGCTAGAGACTGAAGCTTTCTTT. Its translation: CASSAGLETEAFF.

This clonotype was recorded many times. This sequence may be a read error, since a much larger clone differs from it by one base. The rearrangement links TRBV7-6 to TRBJ1-1; D not resolved. Between the trimmed V and J ends, which lost 2 bases and 1 base, there was a span of 5 bases. Germline assignment: CDR1 SGHVS and CDR2 FNYEAQ. The CDR3 contains 13 residues. CDR3 in DNA: TGTGCCAGCAGCTTAATAGAGAACACTGAAGCTTTCTTT. Its translation is CASSLIENTEAFF.

Note on this clonotype: A far larger clone is only one base removed, so a read error is likely. The chain couples TRBV2 to TRBJ2-7; 7 positions match TRBD2. The J segment lost 7 bases and the V segment lost 4 bases, leaving 13 bases of the junction unmatched. The CDR3 spans 15 residues. CDR1 and CDR2 from the germline V gene are SNHLY and FYNNEI. Here the CDR3 DNA reads TGTGCCAGCAGTGTTACTAGCGCGCGACACAATGAGCAGTACTTC. Translated, it gives CASSVTSARHNEQYF. Combining the CDR3 with reference TRBV2 and TRBJ2-7 gives the whole variable domain EPEVTQTPSHQVTQMGQEVILRCVPISNHLYFYWYRQILGQKVEFLVSFYNNEISEKSEIFDDQFSVERPDGSNFTLKIRSTKLEDSAMYFCASSVTSARHNEQYFGPGTRLTVT.

There are a few counts of this clonotype. The chain employs TRBV20-1 and TRBJ2-7; possible D gene TRBD1, 5 bases. Germline V lookup: CDR1 DFQATT, CDR2 SNEGSKA (reference sequence). This CDR3 contains 14 residues. The germline V and J ends were trimmed by 6 bases and 6 bases, with 21 bases remaining between them. The chain's CDR3 is CSAIEAGGAIEQYF. The DNA for the CDR3 is TGCAGTGCGATAGAGGCAGGTGGGGCGATCGAGCAGTACTTC.

This clonotype was seen repeatedly, ten times or more. The rearrangement links TRBV11-2 to TRBJ2-7; D perhaps matches TRBD1 (5 bases). Germline V gene data show CDR1 as SGHAT and CDR2 as FQNNGV. There are 12 residues in the CDR3. The V end lost 5 bases, the J end lost 2 bases, and 7 bases lay between the germline ends. In DNA, the CDR3 is TGTGCCAGCAGCGGGGCGGCCTACGAGCAGTACTTC. Its protein is CASSGAAYEQYF.

This clonotype showed up just a few times. This may arise from a read error, as a much more abundant clone is one base away. The conserved phenylalanine or tryptophan is not found at the CDR3 terminus, so this likely reflects a read error. This chain uses TRBV12-3 or TRBV12-4 with TRBJ1-2, with no clear D. The CDR3 sequence is 13 residues long. The V end lost 1 base, the J end lost 8 bases, and 11 bases lay between the germline ends. The CDR3: CASSLERLSGYTS. The CDR3 bases are TGTGCCAGCAGTTTAGAACGATTATCGGGCTACACCTCC.

The sample holds one count of this clonotype. The chain links TRBV11-2 to TRBJ2-5; D possibly uses TRBD1 or TRBD2 (6 bases each). Trimming left V 1 base short and J 9 bases short, with 15 bases between. This CDR3 region has 14 residues. CDR1 and CDR2 from the germline V gene are SGHAT and FQNNGV. The CDR3 loop is CASSLGGTWGPQYF. CDR3 coding DNA: TGTGCCAGCAGCTTAGGCGGGACCTGGGGGCCCCAGTACTTC.

This clonotype appeared many times. The chain is built from TRBV5-1 and TRBJ2-7; D may be TRBD2 (6 bases). Germline V gives CDR1 SGHRS, CDR2 YFSETQ. The V gene lost 2 bases and the J gene lost 3 bases, with 12 bases spanning the gap. CDR3 size: 14 residues. In DNA form, the CDR3 reads TGCGCCAGCAGCTTACTGGGCGGGGACTACGAGCAGTACTTC. Translation: CASSLLGGDYEQYF.